Sequencing of this TCR beta chain was carried out in a study of OX40 agonist ivuxolimab in advanced cancers. Method: immunoSEQ multiplex PCR; TCRdb's copy keeps in-frame clones and lacks some. The sample has roughly 34,000 clones, over 85% seen once; the top ten hold 0.92%. This clone appeared once. The source was CD4+ or CD8+ T cells sorted from blood, collected in a trial of the OX40 agonist ivuxolimab. The clonotype was recovered from an adult with an advanced solid tumor such as melanoma, head and neck, liver or kidney cancer.

DNA for the CDR3: TGTGCCAGCAGCTCCCGAAGCTACAATGAGCAGTTCTTC. It translates to CASSSRSYNEQFF. The rearrangement links TRBV11-3 to TRBJ2-1, with no clear D. The ends were cut back, 4 bases at V and 3 bases at J, with 7 bases in the middle. This CDR3 is built from 13 residues. CDR1 is SGHNT and CDR2 is YENEEA in the germline V gene.